This section outlines one T cell receptor beta chain sequence together with its context. Its matching antigen is unknown. Only in-frame clones appear in the TCRdb table, and some are missing; sequencing was by immunoSEQ multiplex PCR. The sample yields about 130,000 clones, 70% to 90% seen once. The data are from a study of T cell responses to AZD1222 COVID-19 vaccine. Overall study findings and caveats: Most donors were white British and more were female, and clonal diversity was possibly underestimated. The study sampled repertoires only after the peak T cell response. AZD1222 recipients seropositive at baseline numbered only five to seven.

The CDR3 consists of 15 residues. V was pared by 4 bases and J by 0 bases, with 10 bases between. Germline values: CDR1 LNHDA, CDR2 SQIVND (reference sequence). The TCR was taken from an adult in good health. This sequence joins TRBV19 and TRBJ2-1, with D perhaps matching TRBD2 (6 bases). The sample here was peripheral blood, taken on day 0 of AZD1222 vaccination. This CDR3 is CASSSGKSSYNEQFF. The CDR3 DNA reads as TGTGCCAGTAGTAGCGGGAAGAGCTCCTACAATGAGCAGTTCTTC.